The entry that follows covers one TCR beta chain sequence. The specificity of this receptor is unknown. No base qualities exist here, and no much larger clone lies one base off it. CDR1 and CDR2 were assigned from the germline V gene (reference sequence) as LNHDA and SQIVND. The germline V and J ends show losses of 3 bases and 5 bases respectively, and no gene match explains 9 bases of the junction. From the cysteine through the phenylalanine, the CDR3 covers 15 amino acids. The retained sequence is limited to the CDR3, 45 bases, with the frame set at the first base. The data are from a study of blood T cell repertoires in COVID-19 (dated by TCRdb to about 2020). Turning to the overall study: The collaborator samples originated in the United States, Italy and Spain and spanned the acute and convalescent phases of COVID-19. Deeply sampled blood TCRbeta repertoires from subjects exposed to, actively infected with, or recovered from COVID-19 were included in the dataset. Where available, HLA class I and class II types were obtained from metadata supplied by the sample provider rather than from assay-based typing. The repertoires were released in a freely available public database meant as a resource for research on the immune response to SARS-CoV-2. Nearly every sample came with metadata listing a de-identified subject ID, COVID-19 status, age in years and sex. The material from the prospective study consisted of cDNA or gDNA derived from T cells, B-cell-depleted T cells, or PBMCs. Samples came from the ongoing ImmuneRACE study (first 160 participants) plus 1,254 subjects from 6 global collaborators.

TCRbeta CDR3 regions were amplified from genomic DNA using the immunoSEQ Assay, a bias-controlled multiplex PCR. Under the source paper's analysis protocol: Within the assay, amplification of reference gene primers was used to estimate how many nucleated cells each sample contained. To quantify the absolute abundance of each unique TCRbeta CDR3 rearrangement, sequence reads were collapsed and filtered. Productive Simpson clonality was computed per sample as the square root of Simpson's diversity index over productive rearrangements. The source is immuneACCESS, and TCRdb retained only in-frame sequences with V and J called. Part of the clones is not carried over; for the studies checked, unresolved V genes explain less than half of this, and the remainder is unexplained. The V and J calls and clone size were taken over from that table, and D and trimming were inferred from the DNA. Within this sample are about 100,000 clones, with about four fifths of them counted one time only. The ten most abundant clones make up 4% to 5.5% of the sample.

Collaborating institutions collected whole blood in K2EDTA tubes following their own protocols. Collaborator samples were shipped for TCRbeta analysis as frozen whole blood, isolated PBMCs, or DNA extracted from either sample type. Broad study findings and their caveats: The quantity of clinical and demographic metadata differed by source and by participant and was supplied without curation.

The specimen sequenced was peripheral blood. The sequence links TRBV19 to TRBJ1-1; a stretch of 7 junction bases matches TRBD1. The sequence was collected from a man aged 60-69 years with acute or convalescent COVID-19. The CDR3 region: CASSIQGVGGTEAFF. The DNA sequence is TGTGCCAGTAGTATCCAGGGGGTAGGAGGGACTGAAGCTTTCTTT.